A selection of T cell receptor beta chains follows, all from one sample in a study of breast tumors, draining lymph nodes, adjacent tissues. TCRdb re-derived calls from the multiplex PCR reads in MiXCR, one entry per CDR3 protein. The data contain approximately 37,000 distinct CDR3 sequences, around 35% of them singletons. Source material: breast tumor tissue. The receptors stem from a female donor with breast cancer. Some clones in this sample may be carry-over from other donors' samples. CDR3s include the opening cysteine and the closing phenylalanine or tryptophan. The D gene is left open where the match is weak. A clone size is listed for some rows: how often the clone was seen (once, few, many), or a class if it is expanded.

CDR3 DNA	CDR3 protein	clone size	D gene	J gene	CDR3 length	V gene
TGTGCCAGCAGCCAAGTTGGGAAACGCTATGGCTACACCTTC	CASSQVGKRYGYTF	many	NA	TRBJ1-2	14	TRBV3-1
TGTGCCAGCAGTGCCGGGACTAGCGGGAGGATTAATGAGCAGTTCTTC	CASSAGTSGRINEQFF	many	TRBD2	TRBJ2-1	16	TRBV6-4
TGTGCCAGTAGTATTGACAGGGATAGGAATCAGCCCCAGCATTTT	CASSIDRDRNQPQHF	NA	TRBD1	TRBJ1-5	15	TRBV19
TGTGCCAGCAGCTCACCTACTAGCGGGAGCCCCTACGAGCAGTACTTC	CASSSPTSGSPYEQYF	many	TRBD2	TRBJ2-7	16	TRBV7-8
TGTGCCAGCAGTTTAGGATGGGGCAAACAAGAGACCCAGTACTTC	CASSLGWGKQETQYF	many	NA	TRBJ2-5	15	TRBV28
TGTGCCAGCACCCCGGGGCGGGACTACGAGCAGTACTTC	CASTPGRDYEQYF	many	NA	TRBJ2-7	13	TRBV7-2
TGTGCCACCTCACCGGGACTAGCGAACCAAGAGACCCAGTACTTC	CATSPGLANQETQYF	many	TRBD2	TRBJ2-5	15	TRBV24-1
TGTGCCAGCGGCGTCGGGGCAGGGGGTTTCTACGAGCAGTACTTC	CASGVGAGGFYEQYF	many	TRBD1	TRBJ2-7	15	TRBV11-2
TGCGCCAGCGCCGGGGTAGATACGCAGTATTTT	CASAGVDTQYF	many	NA	TRBJ2-3	11	TRBV5-1
TGTGCCAGTAGTCCCCGGGACAAGGGAACAGGGTATAGCAATCAGCCCCAGCATTTT	CASSPRDKGTGYSNQPQHF	many	NA	TRBJ1-5	19	TRBV19
TGCAGTGCTCAAGGGTTTGGGGTGGAAGAGACCCAGTACTTC	CSAQGFGVEETQYF	many	NA	TRBJ2-5	14	TRBV20-1
TGCAGCGTTGAACAGGGAGAGACCCAGTACTTC	CSVEQGETQYF	many	NA	TRBJ2-5	11	TRBV29-1
TGTGCCAGCAGCATACCGGGACAGGGGACAGATACGCAGTATTTT	CASSIPGQGTDTQYF	many	TRBD1	TRBJ2-3	15	TRBV5-8
TGTGCCACATTCAGGGGTCGAGGCTACACCTTC	CATFRGRGYTF	many	NA	TRBJ1-2	11	TRBV19
TGTGCCAGTAGTATAGGGACTAGCGGTACCTACGAGCAGTACTTC	CASSIGTSGTYEQYF	NA	TRBD2	TRBJ2-7	15	TRBV19
TGCAGTGCTAGAGAACCGGGACAGGGGTATGATAATTCACCCCTCCACTTT	CSAREPGQGYDNSPLHF	NA	TRBD1	TRBJ1-6	17	TRBV20-1
TGCAGCGTTCGGACCCGCTCTAACTATGGCTACACCTTC	CSVRTRSNYGYTF	many	NA	TRBJ1-2	13	TRBV29-1
TGTGCCAGCAGTACCAGCAGGGGGTACCAAGAGACCCAGTACTTC	CASSTSRGYQETQYF	NA	TRBD1	TRBJ2-5	15	TRBV6-2/TRBV6-3
TGTGCCAGCAGTGAATGGGACAGGGGGACCTATGGCTACACCTTC	CASSEWDRGTYGYTF	many	TRBD1	TRBJ1-2	15	TRBV25-1
TGTGCCAGCAGCGGCTCCGGGACTCCCAGCGGGACCGGGGAGCTGTTTTTT	CASSGSGTPSGTGELFF	many	NA	TRBJ2-2	17	TRBV7-2
TGTGCCAGCTCACCACAACATCTTACCGGGGAGCTGTTTTTT	CASSPQHLTGELFF	NA	NA	TRBJ2-2	14	TRBV18
TGCAGTGCTAGAGATCCCCGGGCGGGGATTCAGTTCTTC	CSARDPRAGIQFF	many	NA	TRBJ2-1	13	TRBV20-1
TGTGCCAGCAGTTTTAGGGGAGCGGGAGGAAACAATGAGCAGTTCTTC	CASSFRGAGGNNEQFF	many	TRBD2	TRBJ2-1	16	TRBV12-3/TRBV12-4
TGCGCCAGCAGCTTGGATGGGACAACCTACAATGAGCAGTTCTTC	CASSLDGTTYNEQFF	many	NA	TRBJ2-1	15	TRBV5-1
TGTGCCACCAGTGATCCCGCTAGCGGGAGCTACGAGCAGTACTTC	CATSDPASGSYEQYF	NA	TRBD2	TRBJ2-7	15	TRBV24-1
TGTGCCAGCAGTTACTTAGGACAGGGAAACGAGCAGTACTTC	CASSYLGQGNEQYF	many	TRBD1	TRBJ2-7	14	TRBV6-6
TGCGCCAGCAGTGACCGGGAGGGAACCGGGGAGCTGTTTTTT	CASSDREGTGELFF	many	TRBD2	TRBJ2-2	14	TRBV10-2
TGTGCCAGCAGTCCTATGCTAGGGAGGGGGTACTTC	CASSPMLGRGYF	many	TRBD2	TRBJ2-7	12	TRBV28
TGTGCCAGCAGTGAATTGGGACAGGCGACTAATGAAAAACTGTTTTTT	CASSELGQATNEKLFF	many	TRBD1	TRBJ1-4	16	TRBV2
TGTGCCAGCAGCACGACTAGCGGGAGAGCAGCCTACGAGCAGTACTTC	CASSTTSGRAAYEQYF	NA	TRBD2	TRBJ2-7	16	TRBV6-6
TGTGCCAGCAGTGAGTTTGTAGCGGGGAGGAATGAGCAGTTCTTC	CASSEFVAGRNEQFF	NA	TRBD2	TRBJ2-1	15	TRBV6-4
TGTGCCAGCTCCCCTCGTCGCGGGAGCTCCTACGAGCAGTACTTC	CASSPRRGSSYEQYF	many	TRBD2	TRBJ2-7	15	TRBV7-8
TGTGCCAGCAGCTTAGATCTCCTCAATGAGCAGTTCTTC	CASSLDLLNEQFF	many	NA	TRBJ2-1	13	TRBV11-3
TGTGCCAGCAGACGAGACCGATCAGTGGGGGAGCTGTTTTTT	CASRRDRSVGELFF	medium-sized	NA	TRBJ2-2	14	TRBV6-5
TGTGCCAGCCGGGACGGAACAGAGACCCAGTACTTC	CASRDGTETQYF	NA	NA	TRBJ2-5	12	TRBV6-5
TGTGCCAGCAGTTGGTTTATCTGGGCTCCCGGGGAGCTGTTTTTT	CASSWFIWAPGELFF	many	NA	TRBJ2-2	15	TRBV6-2/TRBV6-3
TGCAGTGCTAGGAGTTTAGGGGTCTACAATGAGCAGTTCTTC	CSARSLGVYNEQFF	medium-sized	NA	TRBJ2-1	14	TRBV20-1
TGTGCCAGCAGCCCGGGACTAGCGAGGCAGTATTTT	CASSPGLARQYF	NA	TRBD2	TRBJ2-3	12	TRBV7-2
NA	CSVVWASGNAIYF	NA	NA	TRBJ1-3	13	TRBV29-1
TGTGCCAGCAGTGCATCAGAACGTTATAATTCACCCCTCCACTTT	CASSASERYNSPLHF	few	NA	TRBJ1-6	15	TRBV6-1
TGTGCCACCAGTGATTCGAAACGACTAGCGGGCTACACCGGGGAGCTGTTTTTT	CATSDSKRLAGYTGELFF	many	TRBD2	TRBJ2-2	18	TRBV24-1
TGTGCCTGGAGTGGGGGCATGGGCAATCAGCCCCAGCATTTT	CAWSGGMGNQPQHF	NA	NA	TRBJ1-5	14	TRBV30
TGTGCCATCAGTGAGACTAGCGGGAGAGAAAATGAGCAGTTCTTC	CAISETSGRENEQFF	few	TRBD2	TRBJ2-1	15	TRBV10-3
TGTGCCAGCAGCCCGGGGGGCGGGAGGACCTACAATGAGCAGTTCTTC	CASSPGGGRTYNEQFF	many	TRBD2	TRBJ2-1	16	TRBV7-3
TGTGCCAGCAGCTTAGGGGGGGCCGGGAATGAGCAGTTCTTC	CASSLGGAGNEQFF	NA	NA	TRBJ2-1	14	TRBV7-9
TGTGCCAGCAGTTTAACGGGACTAGCGGGAGCAGGGGATACGCAGTATTTT	CASSLTGLAGAGDTQYF	NA	TRBD2	TRBJ2-3	17	TRBV27
TGTGCCAGCAGTGACCCGATCTACGAGCAGTACTTC	CASSDPIYEQYF	NA	NA	TRBJ2-7	12	TRBV6-1
TGTGCCAGCAGCCAATCCCAGGGATGGAATCAGCCCCAGCATTTT	CASSQSQGWNQPQHF	few	NA	TRBJ1-5	15	TRBV3-1
TGTGCCAGCAGAGAGACAGGTGGAAACACCATATATTTT	CASRETGGNTIYF	many	NA	TRBJ1-3	13	TRBV6-5
TGCAGTGCTAGACCCTCAGCCGAGACCCAGTACTTC	CSARPSAETQYF	many	NA	TRBJ2-5	12	TRBV20-1
TGTGCCAGCAGTTTAAGGTCTGGAAACACCATATATTTT	CASSLRSGNTIYF	many	NA	TRBJ1-3	13	TRBV12-3/TRBV12-4
TGTGCCAGCAGCTGGCCGGGACAGGAGATGACACACACAGATACGCAGTATTTT	CASSWPGQEMTHTDTQYF	NA	TRBD1	TRBJ2-3	18	TRBV11-2
TGTGCCACCAGCTGTCCGGGACAGGGGAACCACTACGAGCAGTACTTC	CATSCPGQGNHYEQYF	many	TRBD1	TRBJ2-7	16	TRBV24-1
TGTGCCAGCAGTTTATCAGGGATTGGGACCCAGTACTTC	CASSLSGIGTQYF	NA	NA	TRBJ2-5	13	TRBV12-3/TRBV12-4
TGTGCCAGCAGCTCAACAGGGGAGGGTGGCTACACCTTC	CASSSTGEGGYTF	many	TRBD1	TRBJ1-2	13	TRBV5-8
TGCAGCGGTGTTCAAAGGGGTGAGCAGTTCTTC	CSGVQRGEQFF	many	NA	TRBJ2-1	11	TRBV29-1
TGTGCCAGTAGTATGGGGACAGGGGGCTTCTATGGCTACACCTTC	CASSMGTGGFYGYTF	many	TRBD1	TRBJ1-2	15	TRBV19
TGTGCCAGCAGTCCCGGGACAGGCCCCGGAAACACCATATATTTT	CASSPGTGPGNTIYF	many	TRBD1	TRBJ1-3	15	TRBV12-3/TRBV12-4
TGCAGTGCCCCTAAGGACAGTAAGAATGAAAAACTGTTTTTT	CSAPKDSKNEKLFF	many	NA	TRBJ1-4	14	TRBV20-1
TGTGCCAGCAGAACTGGACTGGGACAGGGGGCTTTCTACGAGCAGTACTTC	CASRTGLGQGAFYEQYF	NA	TRBD1	TRBJ2-7	17	TRBV6-2/TRBV6-3